The 13 T cell receptor beta chains below all came from one sample that was sequenced in a study of blood T cell repertoires in COVID-19. TCRdb's table, derived via immunoSEQ multiplex PCR, lists solely in-frame clones and lacks some. The table lists hundreds of thousands of clones, just under 90% of them singletons, with 5.5% to 7.5% in the top ten. Sequenced material: peripheral blood. The receptor source for this set is a man between 60 and 70 years old who had recovered from COVID-19.

The V gene is TRBV7-3, the J gene TRBJ2-7; D gene ambiguous. Germline V CDR1 and CDR2: SGHTA, FQGTGA. The CDR3 sequence is 13 residues long. The V end lost 5 bases, the J end lost 6 bases, and 14 bases lay between the germline ends. The CDR3 region has the DNA TGTGCCAGCAGCCTTCTAGGATCGCGCGAGCAGTACTTC. It specifies CASSLLGSREQYF.

Only a few counts were recorded for this clone. The chain couples TRBV5-1 to TRBJ1-1; D is possibly TRBD1 (6 bases). CDR1 is SGHRS and CDR2 is YFSETQ in the germline V gene. The CDR3 is 16 residues long. Trimming cost V 4 bases and J 3 bases, with 19 bases left between them. For the CDR3, the DNA is TGCGCCAGCAGCAAATATGGGGGCAGTTTAGACACTGAAGCTTTCTTT. This encodes CASSKYGGSLDTEAFF. Complete variable domain (other parts from reference TRBV5-1 and TRBJ1-1): KAGVTQTPRYLIKTRGQQVTLSCSPISGHRSVSWYQQTPGQGLQFLFEYFSETQRNKGNFPGRFSGRQFSNSRSEMNVSTLELGDSALYLCASSKYGGSLDTEAFFGQGTRLTVV.

The chain recombines TRBV9 with TRBJ2-3, with a possible D match to TRBD2 (6 bases). Trimming stripped 3 bases from V and 0 bases from J, with 17 bases between. Germline V lookup: CDR1 SGDLS, CDR2 YYNGEE. This CDR3 spans 17 amino acids. CDR3 in DNA: TGTGCCAGCAGCGGAGGACACCGGGACTGGAGCACAGATACGCAGTATTTT. Amino acids: CASSGGHRDWSTDTQYF.

This clone was observed a single time. The chain is built from TRBV29-1 and TRBJ2-3; TRBD2 agrees at 8 bases. CDR3 length: 12 amino acids. CDR1 is SQVTM, CDR2 ANQGSEA, per germline. J was trimmed by 10 bases and V by 1 base; bases with no gene match: 4. The CDR3 DNA sequence: TGCAGCGTTGAAGGTAGCGGGAAATCGCAGTATTTT. It codes for CSVEGSGKSQYF.

The V gene is TRBV15, the J gene TRBJ1-2, with D uncertain. The CDR3 contains 15 residues. Germline V gene data show CDR1 as LNHNV and CDR2 as YYDKDF (reference sequence). Deletions cut 0 bases from V and 1 base from J, with 9 bases between. DNA of the CDR3: TGTGCCACCAGCAGAGAGTTAGTAAATAACTATGGCTACACCTTC. Protein product: CATSRELVNNYGYTF. The variable domain in full, completed from reference TRBV15 and TRBJ1-2, reads DAMVIQNPRYQVTQFGKPVTLSCSQTLNHNVMYWYQQKSSQAPKLLFHYYDKDFNNEADTPDNFQSRRPNTSFCFLDIRSPGLGDTAMYLCATSRELVNNYGYTFGSGTRLTVV.

J is TRBJ2-1 and V is TRBV3-1 (or the pseudogene TRBV3-2), with D tentatively TRBD1 (5 bases). V shed 0 bases and J shed 0 bases, with 21 bases lying between them. The CDR3 sequence is 20 residues long. CDR1 is LGHDT, CDR2 YNNKEL, per germline (reference sequence). The CDR3 nucleotides read TGTGCCAGCAGCCAAGATCTATGGGGCCTAAGTCATCCCTCCTACAATGAGCAGTTCTTC. This sequence encodes CASSQDLWGLSHPSYNEQFF.

The chain couples TRBV11-2 to TRBJ2-1, with TRBD2 matching 11 bases. Germline-derived CDR1 and CDR2 are SGHAT and FQNNGV. The V and J ends lost 5 bases and 8 bases, in that order; junction bases with no gene match: 8. The CDR3 runs to 15 residues. The CDR3 nucleotides are TGTGCCAGCAGCCCCCGTGGTAGCGGGAGGGATGAGCAGTTCTTC. It is translated as CASSPRGSGRDEQFF. The whole variable domain, remainder taken from reference TRBV11-2 and TRBJ2-1, is EAGVAQSPRYKIIEKRQSVAFWCNPISGHATLYWYQQILGQGPKLLIQFQNNGVVDDSQLPKDRFSAERLKGVDSTLKIQPAKLEDSAVYLCASSPRGSGRDEQFFGPGTRLTVL.

The V and J genes are TRBV6-5 and TRBJ2-7; 8 bases line up with TRBD1. The CDR3 is 15 residues long. Germline values: CDR1 MNHEY, CDR2 SVGAGI. Trimming took 5 bases from V and 5 from J; bases not matched to a gene: 11. The DNA for the CDR3 is TGTGCCAGCAGTCCCCTCGCCCCAGGGGGCAACGAGCAGTACTTC. It is translated as CASSPLAPGGNEQYF.

V is TRBV27 and J is TRBJ1-4, with D hard to call. V was shortened by 4 bases and J by 0 bases, with 9 bases between the two germline ends. This CDR3 has 15 amino acids. CDR1 and CDR2 (germline): MNHEY, SMNVEV (reference sequence). The CDR3 here is CASSSLGATNEKLFF. CDR3 in DNA: TGTGCCAGCAGTTCCTTAGGAGCAACTAATGAAAAACTGTTTTTT.

The chain combines TRBV5-1 with TRBJ2-7; 8 bases match TRBD1. The junction had 3 bases not matched to a gene; V was cut back by 4 bases and J by 0 bases. Germline V gene data show CDR1 as SGHRS and CDR2 as YFSETQ. The CDR3 extends over 14 amino acids. The CDR3 loop reads CASSKDRVSYEQYF. CDR3 nucleotide sequence: TGCGCCAGCAGCAAGGACAGGGTCTCCTACGAGCAGTACTTC.

The chain combines TRBV19 with TRBJ1-5; D is perhaps TRBD1 (5 bases). V shed 5 bases and J shed 6 bases, with 11 bases lying between them. This CDR3 spans 13 amino acids. Looked up from germline, CDR1 is LNHDA and CDR2 is SQIVND (reference sequence). Here the CDR3 reads CASSQSRVQPQHF. As DNA, the CDR3 is TGTGCCAGTAGTCAATCCAGGGTTCAGCCCCAGCATTTT.

This clone was observed once. V is TRBV6-1 and J is TRBJ1-3; TRBD1 might be the D (5 bases). V lost 1 base and J lost 0, with 16 bases in between. The V gene's germline CDR1 is MNHNS and CDR2 SASEGT. The CDR3 covers 18 residues. The DNA for the CDR3 is TGTGCCAGCAGTGAAGTATGGGGTAGGGGCAACTCTGGAAACACCATATATTTT. This gives the protein CASSEVWGRGNSGNTIYF.

The chain has TRBV16 and TRBJ2-7; D is possibly TRBD1 (5 bases). The CDR3 runs 14 residues. V dropped 2 bases and J dropped 11 bases, with 19 bases sitting between them. The germline V gene has CDR1 KGHSY and CDR2 FQNENV. The CDR3 region is CASSQADPPPREYF. The CDR3 nucleotides are TGTGCCAGCAGCCAAGCCGACCCACCCCCCAGGGAGTACTTC.